Listed below are T cell receptor beta chains from one sample, sequenced in a study of T-cell reconstitution after alpha-beta-depleted transplantation in children. One entry per CDR3 protein, called by TCRdb with MiXCR from the PCR reads. Counted here are about 480,000 distinct CDR3 sequences, about 12% occurring once; the ten biggest clones make up roughly 5.4%. The specimen was PBMCs from the stem cell graft donor, collected from the stem cell graft. The receptors were sampled from a human donor who donated a stem cell graft to a child with combined immunodeficiency. Both conserved end residues are part of each CDR3. The D gene is left open where the match is weak. Where a row states a size, it is once, few, many or the class of an expanded clone; other rows omit it.

>TRBV29-1|-|-|TRBJ2-3
TGCAGCGTCCGTGGGGGCGATGGGACGCAGTATTTT
CSVRGGDGTQYF
>TRBV9|few|TRBD1|TRBJ2-3
TGTGCCAGCAGCGTTTTAGGACAGGTGAGCACAGATACGCAGTATTTT
CASSVLGQVSTDTQYF
>TRBV7-2|many|-|TRBJ2-1
TGTGCCAGCAGCCTTAGGGAAAGGGGGTACAATGAGCAGTTCTTC
CASSLRERGYNEQFF
>TRBV7-2|many|-|TRBJ2-5
TGTGCCAGCAGCATCCAACGGGGTTCTCAAGAGACCCAGTACTTC
CASSIQRGSQETQYF
>TRBV5-5|-|TRBD1|TRBJ1-2
TGTGCCAGCAGCCAGAAGACAGGGTCCAATGGCTACACCTTC
CASSQKTGSNGYTF
>TRBV12-3/TRBV12-4|many|-|TRBJ2-7
TGTGCCAGCAGTGGGTCCAGCGCCTACGAGCAGTACTTC
CASSGSSAYEQYF
>TRBV5-4|many|-|TRBJ1-1
TGTGCCAGCAGCTTGACAGACGTGAACACTGAAGCTTTCTTT
CASSLTDVNTEAFF
>TRBV11-3|-|-|TRBJ2-7
TGTGCCAGCAGCTTAGATCTTACTGGCCGTTGGCCCTACGAGCAGTACTTC
CASSLDLTGRWPYEQYF
>TRBV7-9|many|TRBD2|TRBJ2-1
TGTGCCAGCAGCGGACTAGCGGGAGGGTTAAATGAGCAGTTCTTC
CASSGLAGGLNEQFF
>TRBV18|-|-|TRBJ1-1
TGTGCCAGCTCACCGGGGGGGGCCTACACTGAAGCTTTCTTT
CASSPGGAYTEAFF
>TRBV4-2|many|TRBD1|TRBJ2-7
TGTGCCAGCAGCCAAGCAGGGGGCTTGATCTCCTACGAGCAGTACTTC
CASSQAGGLISYEQYF
>TRBV6-1|many|TRBD2|TRBJ2-7
TGTGCCAGCGGTGAAGCAGCGGGACTTATTAACGAGCAGTACTTC
CASGEAAGLINEQYF
>TRBV25-1|many|TRBD1|TRBJ2-1
TGTGCCAGCAGTGACCCCGGACAGGGGATCCATGAGCAGTTCTTC
CASSDPGQGIHEQFF
>TRBV4-3|once|-|TRBJ2-7
TGCGCCAGCAGCCAAGGGGGGGTAGGAACCTACGAGCAGTACTTC
CASSQGGVGTYEQYF
>TRBV12-3/TRBV12-4|few|TRBD1|TRBJ2-7
TGTGCCAGCTCCCCGGGAAGGGACAGGGGGTTATACGAGCAGTACTTC
CASSPGRDRGLYEQYF
>TRBV7-9|once|TRBD1|TRBJ1-1
TGTGCCAGCAGCTCAGGACAGGGGGAAAACACTGAAGCTTTCTTT
CASSSGQGENTEAFF
>TRBV5-1|few|-|TRBJ1-2
TGCGCCAGCAGCGGCGCCGGGAGTTCCAGTGGCTACACCTTC
CASSGAGSSSGYTF
>TRBV28|many|-|TRBJ2-2
TGTGCCAGCAGTTTGGGCGTCGTCGGGGAGCTGTTTTTT
CASSLGVVGELFF
>TRBV5-5|-|-|TRBJ2-7
TGTGCCAGCAGCTTGGTGCGGGGGCGCCGCGAGCAGTACTTC
CASSLVRGRREQYF
>TRBV5-4|few|TRBD2|TRBJ2-1
TGTGCCAGCAGCTTGGCGCTAGCGGGAGGACTGAGCTCCTACAATGAGCAGTTCTTC
CASSLALAGGLSSYNEQFF
>TRBV5-1|many|-|TRBJ1-3
TGCGCCAGCAGCTTGGGCGAACGAAACACCATATATTTT
CASSLGERNTIYF
>TRBV20-1|-|-|TRBJ2-1
TGCAGTGCTATGTTGGCGGATCGCTCCTACAATGAGCAGTTCTTC
CSAMLADRSYNEQFF
>TRBV12-3/TRBV12-4|many|TRBD2|TRBJ2-3
TGTGCCAGCAGTTCCGGGGGAGGGGTTAACACAGATACGCAGTATTTT
CASSSGGGVNTDTQYF
>TRBV12-3/TRBV12-4|many|-|TRBJ2-3
TGTGCCAGCAGGTCTCCATCGGATACGCAGTATTTT
CASRSPSDTQYF
>TRBV20-1|few|TRBD2|TRBJ2-2
TGCAGTGCTAGACTTAGCGGGATTTCCACCGGGGAGCTGTTTTTT
CSARLSGISTGELFF
>TRBV14|many|-|TRBJ2-1
TGTGCCAGCAGCCAGTACAGGGCGGGAGTGGATGAGCAGTTCTTC
CASSQYRAGVDEQFF
>TRBV4-3|-|-|TRBJ2-3
TGCGCCAGCAGCCAAGATAGGGGACCTACGCAGTATTTT
CASSQDRGPTQYF
>TRBV7-2|-|-|TRBJ2-5
TGTGCCAGCAGCTTAGTCAGTTCCCAAGAGACCCAGTACTTC
CASSLVSSQETQYF
>TRBV28|-|-|TRBJ2-2
TGTGCCAGCAACTCACGGACCGTCGCGAACACCGGGGAGCTGTTTTTT
CASNSRTVANTGELFF
>TRBV9|many|TRBD1|TRBJ1-3
TGTGCCAGCAGCGAGACAGGGTCGGACACCATATATTTT
CASSETGSDTIYF
>TRBV12-5|-|-|TRBJ2-5
TGTGCTAGTGGTTTAGGTAGGGTTGAGGAGACCCAGTACTTC
CASGLGRVEETQYF
>TRBV6-2/TRBV6-3|-|-|TRBJ1-5
TGTGCCAGCCGCACAGATCTATATAGCAATCAGCCCCAGCATTTT
CASRTDLYSNQPQHF
>TRBV6-2/TRBV6-3|-|-|TRBJ2-1
TGTGCCAGCAGTTACGAGGGGGACTCACGATACAATGAGCAGTTCTTC
CASSYEGDSRYNEQFF
>TRBV7-3|-|TRBD2|TRBJ2-1
TGTGCCAGCAGCTTTACGACTAGCGGGGAGGCGGGAAAGGCGAGGAGTGAGCAGTTCTTC
CASSFTTSGEAGKARSEQFF
>TRBV20-1|-|TRBD2|TRBJ2-4
TGCAGTGCTAGAGATATAGGGACTAGCGGGAGGGATAACATTCAGTACTTC
CSARDIGTSGRDNIQYF
>TRBV4-3|-|-|TRBJ2-1
TGCGCCAGCAGCCAAGATCGGCAGGGTCGCAATGAGCAGTTCTTC
CASSQDRQGRNEQFF
>TRBV15|few|-|TRBJ1-6
TGTGCCACCAGCGCAGACAGCTCCTATAATTCACCCCTCCACTTT
CATSADSSYNSPLHF
>TRBV4-1|-|TRBD1|TRBJ2-1
TGCGCCAGCAGCCACGTCGGGACAGTAGGTTACAATGAGCAGTTCTTC
CASSHVGTVGYNEQFF
>TRBV13|few|TRBD2|TRBJ2-5
TGTGCCAGCAGCTCCACCACCGGGACTAGCAGTGAGACCCAGTACTTC
CASSSTTGTSSETQYF
>TRBV3-1|-|TRBD2|TRBJ2-1
TGTGCCAGCAGCCCCCGGACTAGGGACTACAATGAGCAGTTCTTC
CASSPRTRDYNEQFF
>TRBV11-2|-|TRBD2|TRBJ2-1
TGTGCCAGCAGCTTACCCAAGGACGCATTAGCGGGGGGGCTTGTTGAGCAGTTCTTC
CASSLPKDALAGGLVEQFF
>TRBV7-9|many|-|TRBJ2-1
TGTGCCAGCAGCTTGGTTAAGGACGGCGCCCCGGTGAAGCAGTTCTTC
CASSLVKDGAPVKQFF
>TRBV3-1|few|-|TRBJ2-6
TGTGCCAGCAGCCGACCTGGGAGGCGGCTCTCTGGGGCCAACGTCCTGACTTTC
CASSRPGRRLSGANVLTF
>TRBV9|-|TRBD1|TRBJ1-1
TGTGCCAGCAGTCCAGGGGGCACCTACACTGAAGCTTTCTTT
CASSPGGTYTEAFF
>TRBV28|many|TRBD1|TRBJ1-1
TGTGCCAGCAGCTTACAGGGGGCAACTGAAGCCTTCTTT
CASSLQGATEAFF
>TRBV10-3|few|TRBD1|TRBJ1-1
TGTGCCATCAGTGCAGGGGGGTCGGGGACTGAAGCTTTCTTT
CAISAGGSGTEAFF
>TRBV4-3|-|-|TRBJ1-1
TGCGCCAGCAGCCAAGAAACGGCCAGGGCCTCTGAAGCTTTCTTT
CASSQETARASEAFF
>TRBV20-1|few|-|TRBJ2-1
TGCAGTGCCCGTTCAGTATCTGAGCAGTTCTTC
CSARSVSEQFF
>TRBV6-5|-|-|TRBJ1-1
TGTGCCAGCAGGACTCGGGTCCGTTTGGGAGGTGAAGCTTTCTTT
CASRTRVRLGGEAFF
>TRBV5-8|few|-|TRBJ1-5
TGTGCCAGCAGCTTGATATCCAGGCCCCAGCATTTT
CASSLISRPQHF
>TRBV11-2|-|-|TRBJ2-7
TGTGCCAGCAGCTTAGGGAGGGGTCTAGCGGACAGGCGCTACGAGCAGTACTTC
CASSLGRGLADRRYEQYF
>TRBV5-1|many|-|TRBJ2-7
TGCGCCAGCAGCTTGGTCGGGGCCCGCAACTACGAGCAGTACTTC
CASSLVGARNYEQYF
>TRBV25-1|few|-|TRBJ2-7
TGTGCCAGCAGTGAATTAGGACCCTCGGACGAGCAGTACTTC
CASSELGPSDEQYF